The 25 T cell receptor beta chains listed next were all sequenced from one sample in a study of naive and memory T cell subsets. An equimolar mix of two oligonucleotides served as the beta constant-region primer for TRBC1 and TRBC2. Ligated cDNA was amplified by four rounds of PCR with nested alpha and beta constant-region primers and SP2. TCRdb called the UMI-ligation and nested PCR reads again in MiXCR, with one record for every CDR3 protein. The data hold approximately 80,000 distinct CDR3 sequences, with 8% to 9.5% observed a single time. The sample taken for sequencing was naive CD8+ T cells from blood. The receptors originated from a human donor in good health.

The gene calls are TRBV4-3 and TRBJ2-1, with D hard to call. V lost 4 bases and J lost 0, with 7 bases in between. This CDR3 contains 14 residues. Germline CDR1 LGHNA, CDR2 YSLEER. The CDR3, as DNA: TGCGCCAGCAGCCGGAGTGGCTCCTACAATGAGCAGTTCTTC. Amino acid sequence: CASSRSGSYNEQFF.

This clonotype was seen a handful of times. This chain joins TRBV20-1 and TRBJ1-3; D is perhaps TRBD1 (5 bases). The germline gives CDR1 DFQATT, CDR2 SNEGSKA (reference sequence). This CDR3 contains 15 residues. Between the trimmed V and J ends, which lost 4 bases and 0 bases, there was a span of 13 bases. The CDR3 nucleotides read TGCAGTGCTATAACAGGAGGGTACTCTGGAAACACCATATATTTT. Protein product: CSAITGGYSGNTIYF.

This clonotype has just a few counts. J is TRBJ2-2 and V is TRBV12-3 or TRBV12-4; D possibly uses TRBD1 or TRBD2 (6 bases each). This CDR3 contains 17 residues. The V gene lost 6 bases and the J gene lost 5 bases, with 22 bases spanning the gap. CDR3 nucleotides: TGTGCCAGCAGCCGATCCTCCGAGGGGGGCTATACCGGGGAGCTGTTTTTT. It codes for CASSRSSEGGYTGELFF.

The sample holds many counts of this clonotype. The chain's CDR3 is CASSVEQAPRAGELFF. In nucleotides, the CDR3 is TGTGCCAGCAGCGTTGAACAGGCACCGAGGGCCGGGGAGCTGTTTTTT. This sequence joins TRBV9 and TRBJ2-2; D may match TRBD1 or TRBD2 (5 bases each). This CDR3 has 16 residues. The V and J ends lost 2 bases and 6 bases respectively, with 17 bases between them. The germline CDR1 and CDR2 sequences are SGDLS and YYNGEE.

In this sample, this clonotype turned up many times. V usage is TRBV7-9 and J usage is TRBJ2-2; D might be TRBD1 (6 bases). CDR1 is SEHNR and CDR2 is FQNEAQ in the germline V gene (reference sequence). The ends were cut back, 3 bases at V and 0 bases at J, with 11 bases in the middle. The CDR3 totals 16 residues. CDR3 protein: CASSFSGTSNTGELFF. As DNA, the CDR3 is TGTGCCAGCAGCTTCTCAGGGACATCGAACACCGGGGAGCTGTTTTTT.

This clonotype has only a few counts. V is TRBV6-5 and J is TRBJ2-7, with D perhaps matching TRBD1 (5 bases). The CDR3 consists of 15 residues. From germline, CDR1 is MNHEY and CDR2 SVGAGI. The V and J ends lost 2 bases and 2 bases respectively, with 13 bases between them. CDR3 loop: CASSYGAVMPYEQYF. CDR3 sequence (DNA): TGTGCCAGCAGTTACGGGGCAGTAATGCCCTACGAGCAGTACTTC.

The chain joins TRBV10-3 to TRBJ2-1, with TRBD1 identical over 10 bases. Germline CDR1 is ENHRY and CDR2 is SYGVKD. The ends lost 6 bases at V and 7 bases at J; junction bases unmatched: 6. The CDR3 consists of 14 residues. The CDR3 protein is CAISLGQGGNEQFF. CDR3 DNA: TGTGCCATCAGCCTTGGACAGGGGGGAAATGAGCAGTTCTTC.

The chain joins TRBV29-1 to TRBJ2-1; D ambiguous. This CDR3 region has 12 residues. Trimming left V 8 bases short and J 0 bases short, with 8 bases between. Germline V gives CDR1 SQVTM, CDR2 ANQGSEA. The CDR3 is CSKMGSYNEQFF. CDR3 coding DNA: TGCAGCAAAATGGGCTCCTACAATGAGCAGTTCTTC.

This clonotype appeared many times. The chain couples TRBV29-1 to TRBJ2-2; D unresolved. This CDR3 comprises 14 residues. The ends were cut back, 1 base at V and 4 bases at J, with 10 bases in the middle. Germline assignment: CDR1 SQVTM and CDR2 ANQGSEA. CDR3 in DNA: TGCAGCGTTGAAGGGGGTCAGTCCACCGGGGAGCTGTTTTTT. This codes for CSVEGGQSTGELFF.

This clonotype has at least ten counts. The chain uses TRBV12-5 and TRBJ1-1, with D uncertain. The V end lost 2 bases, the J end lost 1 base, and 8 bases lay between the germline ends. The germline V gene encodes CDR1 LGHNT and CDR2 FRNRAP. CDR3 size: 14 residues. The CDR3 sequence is CASGLPAANTEAFF. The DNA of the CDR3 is TGTGCTAGTGGTTTGCCAGCGGCGAACACTGAAGCTTTCTTT.

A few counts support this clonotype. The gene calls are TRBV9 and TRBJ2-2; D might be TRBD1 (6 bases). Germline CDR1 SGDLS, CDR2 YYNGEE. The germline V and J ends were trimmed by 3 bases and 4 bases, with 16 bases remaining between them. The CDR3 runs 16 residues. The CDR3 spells CASSDPQGPSTGELFF. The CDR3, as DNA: TGTGCCAGCAGCGACCCACAGGGCCCCAGCACCGGGGAGCTGTTTTTT.

The CDR3 here is CASSQRQNEQFF. For the CDR3, the DNA is TGTGCCAGCAGCCAACGGCAGAATGAGCAGTTCTTC. The chain employs TRBV14 and TRBJ2-1, with unresolved D. CDR3 length equals 12 residues. Germline CDR1 SGHDN, CDR2 FVKESK. V was trimmed by 2 bases and J by 7 bases, leaving 6 bases between them.

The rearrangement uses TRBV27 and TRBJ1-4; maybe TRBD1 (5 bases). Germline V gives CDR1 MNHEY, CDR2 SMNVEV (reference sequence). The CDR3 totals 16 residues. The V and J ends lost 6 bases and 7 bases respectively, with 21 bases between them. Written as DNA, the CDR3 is TGTGCCAGCAGCCCCGCCCTTGGCAGGGTGGGTGAAAAACTGTTTTTT. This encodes CASSPALGRVGEKLFF.

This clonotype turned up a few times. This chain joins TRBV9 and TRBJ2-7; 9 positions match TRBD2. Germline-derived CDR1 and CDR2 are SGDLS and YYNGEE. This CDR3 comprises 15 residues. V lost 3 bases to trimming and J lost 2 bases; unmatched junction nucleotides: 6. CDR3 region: CASSDGREGPYEQYF. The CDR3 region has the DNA TGTGCCAGCAGCGACGGGCGGGAGGGCCCCTACGAGCAGTACTTC.

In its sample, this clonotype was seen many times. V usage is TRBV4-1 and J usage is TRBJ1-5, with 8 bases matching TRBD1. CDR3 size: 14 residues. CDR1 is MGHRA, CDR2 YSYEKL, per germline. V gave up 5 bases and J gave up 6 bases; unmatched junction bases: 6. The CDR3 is CASSFTGGPQPQHF. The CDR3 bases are TGCGCCAGCAGCTTTACAGGGGGTCCTCAGCCCCAGCATTTT.

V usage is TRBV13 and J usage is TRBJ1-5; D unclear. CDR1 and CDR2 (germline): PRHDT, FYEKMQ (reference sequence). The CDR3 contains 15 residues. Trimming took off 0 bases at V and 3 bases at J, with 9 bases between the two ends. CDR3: CASSLGRQNNQPQHF. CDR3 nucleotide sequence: TGTGCCAGCAGCTTAGGAAGGCAGAACAATCAGCCCCAGCATTTT.

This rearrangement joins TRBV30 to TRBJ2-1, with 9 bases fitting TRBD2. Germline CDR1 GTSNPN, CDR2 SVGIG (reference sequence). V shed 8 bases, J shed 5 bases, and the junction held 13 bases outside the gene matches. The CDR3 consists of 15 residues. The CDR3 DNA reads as TGTGCCCGGCGACTAGCGGTACAAGCTAACAATGAGCAGTTCTTC. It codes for CARRLAVQANNEQFF.

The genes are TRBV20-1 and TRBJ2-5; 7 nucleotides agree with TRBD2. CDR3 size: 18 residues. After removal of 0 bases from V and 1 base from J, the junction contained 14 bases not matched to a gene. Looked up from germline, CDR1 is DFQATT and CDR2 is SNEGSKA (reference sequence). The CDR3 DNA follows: TGCAGTGCTAGAGAGAGGGGTTGGCTAGCGGAGTCCCAAGAGACCCAGTACTTC. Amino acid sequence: CSARERGWLAESQETQYF.

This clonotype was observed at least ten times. CDR3 coding DNA: TGCGCCAGCAGCCAGCCTTTGACGGGAGTGGAAGATACGCAGTATTTT. It yields the protein CASSQPLTGVEDTQYF. The chain couples TRBV4-1 to TRBJ2-3, with a tentative D call TRBD2 (6 bases). From germline, CDR1 is MGHRA and CDR2 YSYEKL. The V gene lost 3 bases and the J gene lost 5 bases, with 18 bases spanning the gap. This CDR3 is built from 16 residues.

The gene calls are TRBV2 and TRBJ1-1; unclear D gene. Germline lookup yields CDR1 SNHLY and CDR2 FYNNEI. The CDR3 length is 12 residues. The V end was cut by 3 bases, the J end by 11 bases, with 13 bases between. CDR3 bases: TGTGCCAGCAGTGATCTGTCGAAGGAGGCTTTCTTT. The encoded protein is CASSDLSKEAFF.

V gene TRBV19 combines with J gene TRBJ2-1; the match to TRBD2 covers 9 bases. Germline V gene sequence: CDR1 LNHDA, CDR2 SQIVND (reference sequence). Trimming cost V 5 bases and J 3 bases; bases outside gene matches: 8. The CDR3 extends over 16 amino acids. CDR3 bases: TGTGCCAGTAGTCCCATAGCGGGAGCCGTCTACAATGAGCAGTTCTTC. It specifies CASSPIAGAVYNEQFF. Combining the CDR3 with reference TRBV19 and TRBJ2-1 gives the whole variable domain DGGITQSPKYLFRKEGQNVTLSCEQNLNHDAMYWYRQDPGQGLRLIYYSQIVNDFQKGDIAEGYSVSREKKESFPLTVTSAQKNPTAFYLCASSPIAGAVYNEQFFGPGTRLTVL.

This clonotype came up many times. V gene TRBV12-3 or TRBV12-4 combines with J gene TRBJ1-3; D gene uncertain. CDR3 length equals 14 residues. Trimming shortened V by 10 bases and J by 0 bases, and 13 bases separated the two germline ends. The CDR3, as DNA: TGTGCCAAGCTCGACTTTAGCTCTGGAAACACCATATATTTT. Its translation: CAKLDFSSGNTIYF.

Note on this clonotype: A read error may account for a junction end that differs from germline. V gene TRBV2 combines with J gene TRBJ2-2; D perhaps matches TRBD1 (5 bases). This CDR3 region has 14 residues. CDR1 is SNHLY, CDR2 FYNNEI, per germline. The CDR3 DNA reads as TGTGCCAGCAGGGAAGGGGCTTACACCGGGGAGCTGTTTTTT. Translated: CASREGAYTGELFF.

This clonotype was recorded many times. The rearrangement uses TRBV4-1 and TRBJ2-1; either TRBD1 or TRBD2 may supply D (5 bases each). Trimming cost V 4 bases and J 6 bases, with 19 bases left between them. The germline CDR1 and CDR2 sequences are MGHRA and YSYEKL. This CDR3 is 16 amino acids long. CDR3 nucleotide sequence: TGCGCCAGCAGCCGCTTACAGGAGGTTGGAGGCAATGAGCAGTTCTTC. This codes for CASSRLQEVGGNEQFF.

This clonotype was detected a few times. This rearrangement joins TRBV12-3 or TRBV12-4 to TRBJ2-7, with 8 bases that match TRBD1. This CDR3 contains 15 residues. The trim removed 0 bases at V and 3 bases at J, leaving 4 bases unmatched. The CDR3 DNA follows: TGTGCCAGCAGTTTAGCGGCCGGGACAGGCTACGAGCAGTACTTC. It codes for CASSLAAGTGYEQYF.